The clone carrying this T cell receptor (beta chain) was counted a few times. Antigen: not known. RNA transcripts served as the template for amplifying TCR beta CDR3 regions. Primed by the HTBI set, a first-round RT-PCR was run on the TCR CDR3. Via MiXCR, TCRdb re-called the multiplex PCR reads, giving one row per CDR3 protein. This table has about 520,000 distinct CDR3 sequences, roughly a quarter appearing once. These data originate in a study of T cells in Graves' hyperthyroidism and ophthalmopathy. About the study: Upon initial diagnosis and before any treatment, peripheral blood was collected.

This CDR3 comprises 14 residues. The germline V gene encodes CDR1 SNHLY and CDR2 FYNNEI. The V end was cut by 6 bases, the J end by 1 base, with 13 bases between. Study-level results: Blood shared most expanded thyroid clonotypes above 0.001. Ophthalmopathy was model-predicted a median about 6 months pre-onset.

The J gene is TRBJ2-7, the V gene TRBV2; D possibly uses TRBD1 or TRBD2 (7 bases each). The TCR comes from a woman in her 30s with Graves' ophthalmopathy. The sample taken for sequencing was blood. The CDR3 loop reads CASSTRGGSYEQYF. The CDR3 DNA reads TGTGCCAGCAGCACCAGGGGGGGGTCCTACGAGCAGTACTTC.